This T cell receptor (beta chain) was found in a study of T-cell reconstitution after alpha-beta-depleted transplantation in children (TCRdb year 2016). Background for the entire study: The study quantitatively tracked T-cell immune reconstitution after TCRalphabeta/CD19-depleted allogeneic hematopoietic cell transplantation in children using TCR repertoire profiling.

The treatment or condition label corresponds to: allogeneic hematopoietic cell transplantation with graft depleted of TCRalphabeta T cells and CD19 B cells. The transplant recipients were children given TCRalphabeta/CD19-depleted allogeneic hematopoietic cell grafts. This clonotype has ten or more counts. Its antigen remains undetermined. No much larger clone exists at a distance of one base, and base qualities are not known. Results and caveats for the whole study, not just this receptor: The apparently early alphabetaT-cell count recovery about two months after transplant was reportedly dependent on only several hundred rapidly expanded clones derived from non-depleted graft cells. Over the following months the frequencies of hyperexpanded clones went down, and after one year T-cell counts and TCRbeta diversity were mostly credited to newly produced T cells. The high TCRbeta diversity at day 60 in some patients was ascribed to recipient T cells and intrathymic progenitors that had survived conditioning.

The library was produced with PCR. Sequencing instrument: Illumina HiSeq 2500. TCR libraries were prepared with molecular barcoding, using unique molecular identifiers to normalize TCRbeta repertoire quantification. The public reads were reprocessed in TCRdb via fastp at Q25 and MiXCR, keeping in-frame beta chains. Rows with one shared CDR3 protein collapse into an entry with the most common genes and DNA. The sample yields 440,000 or so distinct CDR3 sequences; 43% were counted once. The top ten clonotypes cover 25% to 30% of the sample. V trim: 2 bases; J trim: 4 bases; unmatched bases: 7. The CDR3 goes from the cysteine to the phenylalanine over 16 residues. Only the CDR3 DNA is retained, 48 bases long and in frame from the first base. CDR1 and CDR2 (DFQATT, SNEGSKA) derive from the germline V gene (reference sequence).

This TCR was recovered from a girl aged 2 to 10 with aplastic anemia, due to receive a stem cell transplant. The specimen comprised PBMCs, sampled before TCRalphabeta/CD19-depleted stem cell transplant. The V gene is TRBV20-1 and the J gene is TRBJ2-1; a stretch of 11 junction bases matches TRBD2. The CDR3 in this case is CSARPGTSGPYNEQFF. Read as DNA, the sequence is TGCAGTGCTAGACCCGGGACTAGCGGCCCTTACAATGAGCAGTTCTTC.